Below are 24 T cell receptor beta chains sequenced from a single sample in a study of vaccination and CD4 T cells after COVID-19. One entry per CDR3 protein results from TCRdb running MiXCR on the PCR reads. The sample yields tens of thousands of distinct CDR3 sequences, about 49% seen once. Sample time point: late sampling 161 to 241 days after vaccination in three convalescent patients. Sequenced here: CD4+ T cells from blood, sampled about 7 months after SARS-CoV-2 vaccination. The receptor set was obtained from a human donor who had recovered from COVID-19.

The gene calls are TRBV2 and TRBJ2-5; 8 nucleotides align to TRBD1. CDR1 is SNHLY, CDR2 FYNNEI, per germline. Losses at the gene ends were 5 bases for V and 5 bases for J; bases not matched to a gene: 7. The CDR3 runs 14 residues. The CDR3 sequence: CASSMAGGRETQYF. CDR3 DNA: TGTGCCAGCAGTATGGCAGGGGGCCGGGAGACCCAGTACTTC.

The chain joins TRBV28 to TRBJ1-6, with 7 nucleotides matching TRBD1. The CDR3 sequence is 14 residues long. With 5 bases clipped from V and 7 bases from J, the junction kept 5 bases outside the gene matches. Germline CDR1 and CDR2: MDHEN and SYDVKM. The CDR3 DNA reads TGTGCCAGCAGTCTCGGGACAGTGAATTCACCCCTCCACTTT. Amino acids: CASSLGTVNSPLHF.

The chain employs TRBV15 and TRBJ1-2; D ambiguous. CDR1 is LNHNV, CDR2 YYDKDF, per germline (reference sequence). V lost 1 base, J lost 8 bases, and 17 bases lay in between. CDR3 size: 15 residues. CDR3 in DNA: TGTGCCACCAGCAGAGTTCGGACGGGAAACAGAGGCTACACCTTC. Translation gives CATSRVRTGNRGYTF.

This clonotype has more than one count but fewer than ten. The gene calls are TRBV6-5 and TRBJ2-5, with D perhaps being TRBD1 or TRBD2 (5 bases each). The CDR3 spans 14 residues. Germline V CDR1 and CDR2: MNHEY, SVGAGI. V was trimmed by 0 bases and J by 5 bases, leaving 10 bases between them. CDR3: CASSYSRGVETQYF. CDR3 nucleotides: TGTGCCAGCAGTTACTCGAGGGGCGTGGAGACCCAGTACTTC.

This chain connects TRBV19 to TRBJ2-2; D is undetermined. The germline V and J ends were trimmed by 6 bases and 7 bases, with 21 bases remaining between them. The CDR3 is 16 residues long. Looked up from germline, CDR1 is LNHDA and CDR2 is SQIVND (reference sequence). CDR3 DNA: TGTGCCAGTAGCCCGGATCCTAGGGTTGTCGGCGGGGAGCTGTTTTTT. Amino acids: CASSPDPRVVGGELFF.

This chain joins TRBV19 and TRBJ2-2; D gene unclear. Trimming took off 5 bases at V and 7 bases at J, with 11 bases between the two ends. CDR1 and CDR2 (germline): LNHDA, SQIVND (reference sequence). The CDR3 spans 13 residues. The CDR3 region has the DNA TGTGCCAGTAGTGCCCGGACGGACGGGGAGCTGTTTTTT. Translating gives CASSARTDGELFF.

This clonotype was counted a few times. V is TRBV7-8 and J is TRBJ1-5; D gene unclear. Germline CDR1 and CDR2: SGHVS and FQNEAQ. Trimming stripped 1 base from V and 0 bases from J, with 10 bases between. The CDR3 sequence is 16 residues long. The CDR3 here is CASSLGGGRSNQPQHF. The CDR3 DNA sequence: TGTGCCAGCAGCTTAGGCGGAGGCCGTAGCAATCAGCCCCAGCATTTT.

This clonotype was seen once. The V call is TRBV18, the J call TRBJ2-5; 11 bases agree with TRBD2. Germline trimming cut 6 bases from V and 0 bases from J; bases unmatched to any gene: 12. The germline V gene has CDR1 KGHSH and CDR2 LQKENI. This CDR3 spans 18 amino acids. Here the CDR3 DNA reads TGTGCCAGCTCCCCGAATAGCGGGAGGGCCGTCGACCAAGAGACCCAGTACTTC. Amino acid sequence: CASSPNSGRAVDQETQYF.

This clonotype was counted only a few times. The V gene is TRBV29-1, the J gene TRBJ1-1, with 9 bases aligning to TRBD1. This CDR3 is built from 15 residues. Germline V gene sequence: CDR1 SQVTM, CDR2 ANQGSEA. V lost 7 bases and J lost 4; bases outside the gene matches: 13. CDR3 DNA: TGCAGCGCTGGGAGGCCCCGGGACAGGGTCACTGAAGCTTTCTTT. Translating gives CSAGRPRDRVTEAFF.

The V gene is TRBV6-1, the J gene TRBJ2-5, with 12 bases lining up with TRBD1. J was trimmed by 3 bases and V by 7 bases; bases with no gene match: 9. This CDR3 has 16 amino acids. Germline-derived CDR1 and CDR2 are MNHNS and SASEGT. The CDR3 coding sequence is TGTGCCAGCACAACCCCCGGGACAGGGGGCGAAGAGACCCAGTACTTC. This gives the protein CASTTPGTGGEETQYF.

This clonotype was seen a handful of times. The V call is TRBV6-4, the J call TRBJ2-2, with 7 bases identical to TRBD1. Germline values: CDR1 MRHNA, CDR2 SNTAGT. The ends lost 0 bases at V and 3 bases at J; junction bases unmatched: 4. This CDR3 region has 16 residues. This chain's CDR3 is CASSDSRGGDTGELFF. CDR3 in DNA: TGTGCCAGCAGTGACTCGAGAGGGGGCGACACCGGGGAGCTGTTTTTT.

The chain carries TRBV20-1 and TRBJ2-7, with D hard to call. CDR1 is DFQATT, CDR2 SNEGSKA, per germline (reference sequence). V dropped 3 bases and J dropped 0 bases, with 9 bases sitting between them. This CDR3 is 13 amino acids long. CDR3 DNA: TGCAGTGCTAGGATCCTCAGCTCCTACGAGCAGTACTTC. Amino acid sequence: CSARILSSYEQYF.

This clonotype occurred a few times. The CDR3 loop is CSASGTSGIGAYEQYF. CDR3 coding DNA: TGCAGTGCTAGTGGGACTAGCGGGATAGGGGCCTACGAGCAGTACTTC. The genes are TRBV20-1 and TRBJ2-7; 13 bases match TRBD2. V shed 3 bases, J shed 2 bases, and the junction held 7 bases outside the gene matches. Germline assignment: CDR1 DFQATT and CDR2 SNEGSKA (reference sequence). This CDR3 spans 16 amino acids.

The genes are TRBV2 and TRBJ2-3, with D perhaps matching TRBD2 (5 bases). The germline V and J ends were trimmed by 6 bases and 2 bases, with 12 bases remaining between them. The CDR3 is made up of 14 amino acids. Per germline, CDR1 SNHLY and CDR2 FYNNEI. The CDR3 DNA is TGTGCCAGCAGCCTACTAGTCCCCACAGATACGCAGTATTTT. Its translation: CASSLLVPTDTQYF.

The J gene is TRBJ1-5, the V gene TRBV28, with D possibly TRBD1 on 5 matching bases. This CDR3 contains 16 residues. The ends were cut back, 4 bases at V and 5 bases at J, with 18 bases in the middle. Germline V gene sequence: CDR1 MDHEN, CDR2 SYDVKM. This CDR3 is CASSSLQEPGYQPQHF. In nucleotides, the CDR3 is TGTGCCAGCAGTTCCTTACAGGAGCCGGGGTATCAGCCCCAGCATTTT. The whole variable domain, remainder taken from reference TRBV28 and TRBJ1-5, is DVKVTQSSRYLVKRTGEKVFLECVQDMDHENMFWYRQDPGLGLRLIYFSYDVKMKEKGDIPEGYSVSREKKERFSLILESASTNQTSMYLCASSSLQEPGYQPQHFGDGTRLSIL.

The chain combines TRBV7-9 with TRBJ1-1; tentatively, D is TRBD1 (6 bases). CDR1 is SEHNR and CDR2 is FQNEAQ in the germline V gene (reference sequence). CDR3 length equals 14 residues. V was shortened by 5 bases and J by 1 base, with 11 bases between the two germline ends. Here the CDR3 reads CASSLQGRNTEAFF. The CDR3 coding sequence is TGTGCCAGCAGCCTACAGGGTCGGAACACTGAAGCTTTCTTT.

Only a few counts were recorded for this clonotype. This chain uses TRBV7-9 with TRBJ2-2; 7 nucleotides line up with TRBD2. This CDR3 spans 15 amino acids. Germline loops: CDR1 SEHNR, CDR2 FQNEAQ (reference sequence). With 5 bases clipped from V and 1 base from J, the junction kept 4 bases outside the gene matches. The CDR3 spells CASSRLAVNTGELFF. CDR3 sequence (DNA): TGTGCCAGCAGCCGGCTAGCGGTGAACACCGGGGAGCTGTTTTTT.

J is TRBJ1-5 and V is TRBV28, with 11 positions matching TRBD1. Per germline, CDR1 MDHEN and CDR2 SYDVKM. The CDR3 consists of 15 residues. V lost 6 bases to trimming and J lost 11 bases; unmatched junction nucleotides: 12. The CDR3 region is CASSRTGGQIRAQHF. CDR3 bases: TGTGCCAGCAGCCGGACAGGGGGCCAGATCAGGGCCCAGCATTTT.

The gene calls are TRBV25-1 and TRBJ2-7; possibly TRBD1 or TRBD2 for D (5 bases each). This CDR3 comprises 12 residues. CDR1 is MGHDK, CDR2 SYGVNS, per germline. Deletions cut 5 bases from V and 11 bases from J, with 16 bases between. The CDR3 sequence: CASSRGDRTEYF. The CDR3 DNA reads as TGTGCCAGCAGTAGAGGGGACCGTACTGAGTACTTC.

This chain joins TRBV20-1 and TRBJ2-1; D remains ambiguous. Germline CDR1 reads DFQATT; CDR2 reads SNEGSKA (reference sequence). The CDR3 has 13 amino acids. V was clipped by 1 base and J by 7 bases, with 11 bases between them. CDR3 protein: CSARVRRTNEQFF. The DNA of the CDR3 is TGCAGTGCTAGAGTCCGGAGAACGAATGAGCAGTTCTTC.

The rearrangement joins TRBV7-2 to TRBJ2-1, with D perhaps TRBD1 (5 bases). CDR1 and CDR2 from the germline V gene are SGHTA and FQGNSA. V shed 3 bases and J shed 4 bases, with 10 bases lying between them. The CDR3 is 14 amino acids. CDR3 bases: TGTGCCAGCAGCTTTGGGGCCGGATACAATGAGCAGTTCTTC. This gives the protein CASSFGAGYNEQFF.

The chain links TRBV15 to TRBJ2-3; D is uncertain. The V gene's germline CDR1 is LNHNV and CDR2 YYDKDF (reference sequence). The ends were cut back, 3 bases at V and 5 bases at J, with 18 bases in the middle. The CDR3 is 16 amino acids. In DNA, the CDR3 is TGTGCCACCAGCAGGGCGTCCGACTCACGGGTAGATACGCAGTATTTT. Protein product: CATSRASDSRVDTQYF.

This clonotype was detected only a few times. The CDR3 bases are TGTGCCAGCAGCTCGGGCACAGATACGCAGTATTTT. It is translated as CASSSGTDTQYF. The genes are TRBV7-2 and TRBJ2-3; the D is unclear. CDR1 and CDR2 (germline): SGHTA, FQGNSA. CDR3 size: 12 residues. The V and J ends lost 4 bases and 1 base respectively, with 3 bases between them.

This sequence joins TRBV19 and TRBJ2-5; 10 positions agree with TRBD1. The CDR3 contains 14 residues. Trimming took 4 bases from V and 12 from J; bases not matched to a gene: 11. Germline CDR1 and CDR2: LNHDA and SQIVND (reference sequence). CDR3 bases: TGTGCCAGTAGTAGCCCGGACAGGGGGAGGAGGAAGTACTTC. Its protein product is CASSSPDRGRRKYF.